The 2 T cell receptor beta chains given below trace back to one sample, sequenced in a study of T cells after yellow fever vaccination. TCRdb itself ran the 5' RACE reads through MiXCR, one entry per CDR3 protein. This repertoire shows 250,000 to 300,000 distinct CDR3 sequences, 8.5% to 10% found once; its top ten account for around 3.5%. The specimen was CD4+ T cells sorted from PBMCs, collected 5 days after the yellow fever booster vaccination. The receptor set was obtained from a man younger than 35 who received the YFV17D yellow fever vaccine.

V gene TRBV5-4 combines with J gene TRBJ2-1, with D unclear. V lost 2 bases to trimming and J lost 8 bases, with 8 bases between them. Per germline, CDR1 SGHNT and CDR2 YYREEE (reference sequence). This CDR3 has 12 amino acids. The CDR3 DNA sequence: TGTGCCAGCAGCTTTATTGGGGATGAGCAGTTCTTC. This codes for CASSFIGDEQFF.

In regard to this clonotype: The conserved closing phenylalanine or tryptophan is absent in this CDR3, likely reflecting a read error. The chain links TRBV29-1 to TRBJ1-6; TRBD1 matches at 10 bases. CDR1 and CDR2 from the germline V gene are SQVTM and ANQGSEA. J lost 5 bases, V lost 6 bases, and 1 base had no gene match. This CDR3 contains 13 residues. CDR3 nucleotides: TGCAGCGTCGGACAGGGGGATAATTCACCCCTCCACTCT. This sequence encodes CSVGQGDNSPLHS.